The 18 T cell receptor beta chains reported below all come from one sample, sequenced in a study of OX40 agonist ivuxolimab in advanced cancers. Assay used: immunoSEQ multiplex PCR; TCRdb lists only in-frame clones, some missing. This table holds 81,000 or so clones, more than 70% found once. The source material was CD4+ or CD8+ T cells sorted from blood, sampled in a trial of the OX40 agonist ivuxolimab. Receptor source: an adult with an advanced solid tumor such as melanoma, head and neck, liver or kidney cancer.

This clone came up once. This chain connects TRBV29-1 to TRBJ2-2; TRBD1 is a possible D gene (6 bases). Trimming cost V 4 bases and J 3 bases, with 12 bases left between them. CDR1 and CDR2 (germline): SQVTM, ANQGSEA. The CDR3 has 14 amino acids. CDR3 loop: CSVGTGIDTGELFF. As DNA, the CDR3 is TGCAGCGTTGGAACAGGGATTGACACCGGGGAGCTGTTTTTT.

This clone has just a few counts. The chain couples TRBV18 to TRBJ2-4; D assignment may be TRBD1 or TRBD2 (6 bases each). Trimming took 0 bases from V and 4 from J, leaving 25 bases between them. The germline V gene encodes CDR1 KGHSH and CDR2 LQKENI. The CDR3 runs to 20 residues. The CDR3, as DNA: TGTGCCAGCTCACCACCCCCCTTTAGTGGGGGGCCCTATACTAAAAACATTCAGTACTTC. Translation: CASSPPPFSGGPYTKNIQYF.

V gene TRBV4-3 combines with J gene TRBJ1-2, with TRBD1 identical over 8 bases. After removal of 0 bases from V and 8 bases from J, the junction contained 2 bases not matched to a gene. CDR3 length: 13 residues. Per germline, CDR1 LGHNA and CDR2 YSLEER. The CDR3 is CASSQDGDRGYTF. The CDR3 nucleotides are TGCGCCAGCAGCCAAGATGGGGACAGGGGCTACACCTTC.

The rearrangement links TRBV2 to TRBJ2-6; either TRBD1 or TRBD2 may fit D (5 bases each). CDR1 SNHLY and CDR2 FYNNEI come from the germline V gene. This CDR3 has 15 residues. The V end lost 8 bases, the J end lost 0 bases, and 11 bases lay between the germline ends. CDR3 nucleotides: TGTGCCAGCTGGGGTGGGGGCTCTGGGGCCAACGTCCTGACTTTC. It translates to CASWGGGSGANVLTF.

The chain is built from TRBV11-3 and TRBJ2-7; a possible D gene is TRBD1 (6 bases). The germline V and J ends were trimmed by 3 bases and 5 bases, with 11 bases remaining between them. Germline values: CDR1 SGHNT, CDR2 YENEEA. The CDR3 is 13 residues long. For the CDR3, the DNA is TGTGCCAGCAGCTTTAGCACAGGGCACGAGCAGTACTTC. It translates to CASSFSTGHEQYF.

The chain employs TRBV29-1 and TRBJ2-5; 10 bases align to TRBD1. CDR1 is SQVTM and CDR2 is ANQGSEA in the germline V gene. This CDR3 has 13 residues. V trimming: 3 bases; J trimming: 13 bases; junction bases outside the gene matches: 11. The chain's CDR3 is CSVDREGGQGMYF. CDR3 in DNA: TGCAGCGTTGATAGGGAGGGGGGACAGGGGATGTACTTC.

Only one count was recorded for this clone. The V call is TRBV9, the J call TRBJ1-3, with D uncertain. This CDR3 region has 11 residues. Per germline, CDR1 SGDLS and CDR2 YYNGEE. Trimming stripped 1 base from V and 5 bases from J, with 1 base between. In DNA, the CDR3 is TGTGCCAGCAGCGTAAGAAACACCATATATTTT. Translating it yields CASSVRNTIYF.

The chain recombines TRBV29-1 with TRBJ2-7; D possibly uses TRBD1 or TRBD2 (5 bases each). The germline V gene encodes CDR1 SQVTM and CDR2 ANQGSEA. The CDR3 consists of 11 residues. Deletions cut 6 bases from V and 6 bases from J, with 12 bases between. The CDR3 sequence: CSVGESLEQYF. The CDR3 DNA reads as TGCAGCGTGGGGGAGTCCCTCGAGCAGTACTTC.

This clone has just a few counts. The chain recombines TRBV19 with TRBJ1-1, with D tentatively TRBD1 (6 bases). Trimming took 10 bases from V and 0 from J, leaving 9 bases between them. The V gene's germline CDR1 is LNHDA and CDR2 SQIVND (reference sequence). The CDR3 totals 12 residues. For the CDR3, the DNA is TGTGCCACCGGACAGTTGAACACTGAAGCTTTCTTT. This encodes CATGQLNTEAFF.

This clone was seen a single time. The genes are TRBV10-3 and TRBJ1-1, with a possible D match to TRBD1 (6 bases). Germline V gene data show CDR1 as ENHRY and CDR2 as SYGVKD. The CDR3 runs to 15 residues. The V and J ends lost 6 bases and 8 bases respectively, with 22 bases between them. The CDR3 DNA reads as TGTGCCATCAGCGGTGCGACAGGTCCCGATGGGGAAGCTTTCTTT. Encoded protein: CAISGATGPDGEAFF.

The chain joins TRBV28 to TRBJ1-1, with a possible D match to TRBD1 (6 bases). Germline V gives CDR1 MDHEN, CDR2 SYDVKM. The CDR3 loop spans 15 amino acids. V was cut by 7 bases and J by 5 bases, with 20 bases left in between. CDR3 in DNA: TGTGCCAGCACCGAAGGACAGTTTCTGGAGACTGAAGCTTTCTTT. This gives the protein CASTEGQFLETEAFF.

V and J are TRBV6-5 and TRBJ1-1, with D maybe TRBD1 (6 bases). Germline loops: CDR1 MNHEY, CDR2 SVGAGI. CDR3 length: 14 amino acids. Trimming removed 6 bases at V and 1 base at J, with 12 bases between. The CDR3 nucleotides read TGTGCCAGCAGGACGGGGACACGGAACACTGAAGCTTTCTTT. This codes for CASRTGTRNTEAFF.

As regards this clone: One end of the junction is discordant with germline, which a read error may explain. This chain connects TRBV5-5 to TRBJ2-1, with 8 bases aligning to TRBD1. CDR3 length equals 12 residues. Germline-derived CDR1 and CDR2 are SGHKS and YYEKEE (reference sequence). The CDR3 DNA reads as TGTGCCAGCAGCCTAAAACAGGGGGAGACCGTCTTC. As protein: CASSLKQGETVF.

The genes are TRBV27 and TRBJ1-5; D uncertain. V gave up 0 bases and J gave up 0 bases, with 6 bases separating them. The CDR3 runs to 15 residues. CDR1 MNHEY and CDR2 SMNVEV come from the germline V gene (reference sequence). CDR3 residues: CASSLSRNSNQPQHF. DNA for the CDR3: TGTGCCAGCAGTTTATCACGGAATAGCAATCAGCCCCAGCATTTT.

The J gene is TRBJ1-1, the V gene TRBV5-4, with TRBD1 matching over 11 bases. The germline CDR1 and CDR2 sequences are SGHNT and YYREEE (reference sequence). CDR3 size: 15 residues. V was clipped by 4 bases and J by 5 bases; unmatched bases: 7. CDR3 protein: CASSPTGQGATEAFF. In DNA, the CDR3 is TGTGCCAGCAGCCCCACTGGACAGGGGGCGACTGAAGCTTTCTTT. Looking up the rest from reference TRBV5-4 and TRBJ1-1 gives the full variable domain: ETGVTQSPTHLIKTRGQQVTLRCSSQSGHNTVSWYQQALGQGPQFIFQYYREEENGRGNFPPRFSGLQFPNYSSELNVNALELDDSALYLCASSPTGQGATEAFFGQGTRLTVV.

This sequence joins TRBV7-3 and TRBJ2-5; 8 nucleotides line up with TRBD1. The CDR3 runs 17 residues. Germline assignment: CDR1 SGHTA and CDR2 FQGTGA. With V trimmed by 0 bases and J by 2 bases, 8 bases remained unmatched. This CDR3 is CASSLTSSGTGQETQYF. CDR3 nucleotides: TGTGCCAGCAGCTTAACCTCATCCGGGACAGGTCAAGAGACCCAGTACTTC.

The genes are TRBV10-2 and TRBJ2-5; a possible D gene is TRBD1 (5 bases). The CDR3 spans 11 residues. In germline, CDR1 is WSHSY, CDR2 SAAADI. V shed 1 base and J shed 9 bases, with 6 bases lying between them. CDR3 bases: TGCGCCAGCAGTGAGTTAGGGGCCCAGTACTTC. Encoded protein: CASSELGAQYF.

The chain links TRBV29-1 to TRBJ2-7; possibly TRBD1 or TRBD2 for D (5 bases each). Germline CDR1 reads SQVTM; CDR2 reads ANQGSEA. With 1 base removed from V and 4 bases from J, the gap between germline ends came to 8 bases. This CDR3 is built from 12 residues. The CDR3 sequence is CSVEGDGYEQYF. In DNA, the CDR3 is TGCAGCGTTGAAGGGGACGGGTACGAGCAGTACTTC.